This TCR beta chain was captured by sequencing in a study of Graves' ophthalmopathy and Graves' hyperthyroidism. This clonotype appeared many times. Its antigen is still unknown. Using RNA transcripts, the TCR beta CDR3 regions were amplified. After a first-round RT-PCR with HTBI primers, a second-round multiplex PCR was run. TCRdb reprocessed the multiplex PCR reads with MiXCR, giving one entry per CDR3 protein. The data contain 200,000 to 250,000 distinct CDR3 sequences, roughly a fifth of them singletons. Study-level results: Sensitivity reached approximately 71% and specificity under 85% when the model predicted ophthalmopathy progression.

The TCR originated in a woman aged 45-59 years with Graves' ophthalmopathy. The sequencing input was peripheral blood.

The CDR3 region is CASSATGGFQPQHF. The CDR3 DNA reads TGTGCCAGCAGCGCGACAGGGGGGTTCCAGCCCCAGCATTTT. The gene calls are TRBV9 and TRBJ1-5; 9 bases agree with TRBD1. CDR1 and CDR2 (germline): SGDLS, YYNGEE. The CDR3 has 14 residues. Unmatched junction bases numbered 5, after V lost 3 bases and J lost 7 bases.